A selection of T cell receptor beta chains follows, all from one sample in a study of T-cell memory formation after mild COVID-19. TCRdb reprocessed the 5' RACE reads with MiXCR, giving one entry per CDR3 protein. This sample has a few hundred thousand distinct CDR3 sequences, with 8% to 10% found just once. Input material: PBMCs or a T cell subset sorted from them (not recorded which). The receptors derive from a man aged 18 to 35 who had mild COVID-19 (a few samples of this study predate the infection). Cell type and time point are not known. CDR3s include the opening cysteine and the closing phenylalanine or tryptophan. The order of the fields is J gene, V gene, D gene, clone size, CDR3 DNA, CDR3 protein. The D gene is left open where the match is weak. Clone size appears in some rows only: once, few, many, or a class for an expanded clone.

TRBJ2-1 TRBV5-1 NA few TGCGCCAGCAGCTTGATGGACTCGTACAATGAGCAGTTCTTC CASSLMDSYNEQFF
TRBJ2-5 TRBV7-9 TRBD2 few TGTGCCAGCATCAGGACTAGCCGGGAGACCCAGTACTTC CASIRTSRETQYF
TRBJ2-3 TRBV7-2 NA many TGTGCCAGCAGCTTATTAAGTTATACGCAGTATTTT CASSLLSYTQYF
TRBJ1-1 TRBV7-2 TRBD1 few TGTGCCAGCAGCTACGTAACGGGACAGGGGCGCCCTGAAGCTTTCTTT CASSYVTGQGRPEAFF
TRBJ2-7 TRBV27 NA few TGTGCCACCCGGACCGGTTCGGTAGAGCAGTACTTC CATRTGSVEQYF
TRBJ1-2 TRBV9 NA NA TGTGCCAGCAGCGTGGCCTTCTATGGCTACACCTTC CASSVAFYGYTF
TRBJ1-1 TRBV6-6 NA NA TGTGCCAGCAGTTGGGACACCCGAACAACTGAAGCTTTCTTT CASSWDTRTTEAFF
TRBJ2-3 TRBV3-1 TRBD1 NA TGTGCCAGCACTTTGACAGGGGGAACAGATACGCAGTATTTT CASTLTGGTDTQYF
TRBJ2-5 TRBV20-1 TRBD2 NA TGCAGTGCTAGCGGACTAGCGGGCTTGGAGACCCAGTACTTC CSASGLAGLETQYF
TRBJ2-3 TRBV5-1 NA many TGCGCCAGCAGCCCCTTCACAGGAGATACGCAGTATTTT CASSPFTGDTQYF
TRBJ1-1 TRBV5-1 NA NA TGCGCCAGCAGCACCTCGTGGGGGGCGTGTTGCACTGAAGCTTTCTTT CASSTSWGACCTEAFF
TRBJ1-1 TRBV5-1 NA few TGCGCCAGCAGCGTATCCGGGACAAGGAACACTGAAGCTTTCTTT CASSVSGTRNTEAFF
TRBJ1-2 TRBV18 TRBD1 few TGTGCCAGCTCACCTTGGGACAGGGGATATGGCTACACCTTC CASSPWDRGYGYTF
TRBJ2-3 TRBV4-3 NA few TGCGCCAGCAGCCAAGTGCCGGAAACGCAGTATTTT CASSQVPETQYF
TRBJ1-2 TRBV3-1 NA few TGTGCCAGCAGCCAAGAAGGTCTACAGAGCTATGGCTACACCTTC CASSQEGLQSYGYTF
TRBJ2-3 TRBV3-1 TRBD1 NA TGTGCCAGCAGCCGGAACCGGGACAGCCGGAATACGCAGTATTTT CASSRNRDSRNTQYF